A selection of T cell receptor beta chains follows, all from one sample in a study of OX40 agonist ivuxolimab in advanced cancers. TCRdb keeps only in-frame clones here, not all; method: immunoSEQ multiplex PCR. The sample has some 25,000 clones, approximately 85% seen once. The starting material was CD4+ or CD8+ T cells sorted from blood, obtained in a trial of the OX40 agonist ivuxolimab. The receptor source for this set is an adult with an advanced solid tumor such as melanoma, head and neck, liver or kidney cancer. The CDR3 runs from the conserved cysteine through the conserved F or W. A D gene is named only where the DNA matches it firmly. Clone size appears in some rows only: once, few, many, or a class for an expanded clone.

clone_size: .; v_call: TRBV19; j_call: TRBJ1-5; d_call: .; cdr3_nt: TGTGCCAGTAGTATAGGGGCCAGGGGTGGCGGTCAGCGGGCCCAGCATTTT; cdr3_aa: CASSIGARGGGQRAQHF
clone_size: few; v_call: TRBV5-6; j_call: TRBJ1-3; d_call: .; cdr3_nt: TGTGCCAGCAGCCGCTTCGGGGGGGCTGGAAACACCATATATTTT; cdr3_aa: CASSRFGGAGNTIYF
clone_size: .; v_call: TRBV29-1; j_call: TRBJ2-3; d_call: .; cdr3_nt: TGCAGCGTTGAAGCTGTCTGGTGGGGGGAAGGCACAGATACGCAGTATTTT; cdr3_aa: CSVEAVWWGEGTDTQYF
clone_size: .; v_call: TRBV14; j_call: TRBJ2-7; d_call: TRBD2; cdr3_nt: TGTGCCAGCAGTCCAGGACTAGCGGGGCTAGACTACGAGCAGTACTTC; cdr3_aa: CASSPGLAGLDYEQYF
clone_size: few; v_call: TRBV28; j_call: TRBJ1-2; d_call: .; cdr3_nt: TGTGCCAGCAGTTTAGAGGTGTGGCCGTCCGGCTACACCTTC; cdr3_aa: CASSLEVWPSGYTF
clone_size: .; v_call: TRBV11-2; j_call: TRBJ2-7; d_call: TRBD2; cdr3_nt: TGTGCCAGCAGCGCGACTAGCGGGGGATTCTACGAGCAGTACTTC; cdr3_aa: CASSATSGGFYEQYF
clone_size: .; v_call: TRBV27; j_call: TRBJ2-3; d_call: .; cdr3_nt: TGTGCCAGCAGTTTATCAAGACCCAGTACTAATACGCAGTATTTT; cdr3_aa: CASSLSRPSTNTQYF
clone_size: .; v_call: TRBV19; j_call: TRBJ2-7; d_call: .; cdr3_nt: TGTGCCAGTAGTATTGGGGCAGGTACCTCCTACGAGCAGTACTTC; cdr3_aa: CASSIGAGTSYEQYF
clone_size: .; v_call: TRBV5-1; j_call: TRBJ2-7; d_call: TRBD1; cdr3_nt: TGCGCCAGCAGCTCGGACAGGGGGCTAAACGAGCAGTACTTC; cdr3_aa: CASSSDRGLNEQYF
clone_size: .; v_call: TRBV29-1; j_call: TRBJ1-2; d_call: TRBD1; cdr3_nt: TGCAGCGCCCTGGACAGGGTGAACTATGGCTACACCTTC; cdr3_aa: CSALDRVNYGYTF
clone_size: .; v_call: TRBV6-7; j_call: TRBJ2-7; d_call: .; cdr3_nt: TGTGCCAGCAGTTCACGCGGAACCACCACCTACGAGCAGTACTTC; cdr3_aa: CASSSRGTTTYEQYF
clone_size: .; v_call: TRBV27; j_call: TRBJ2-1; d_call: TRBD1; cdr3_nt: TGTGCCAGCAGTTACGGACAGGGTTCCTACAATGAGCAGTTCTTC; cdr3_aa: CASSYGQGSYNEQFF
clone_size: many; v_call: TRBV7-9; j_call: TRBJ1-4; d_call: .; cdr3_nt: TGTGCCAGCAGCCCCGCGGGCAGTAATGAAAAACTGTTTTTT; cdr3_aa: CASSPAGSNEKLFF
clone_size: .; v_call: TRBV15; j_call: TRBJ2-1; d_call: .; cdr3_nt: TGTGCCACCAGCATCTTTCGGGGCAGCAATGAGCAGTTCTTC; cdr3_aa: CATSIFRGSNEQFF
clone_size: .; v_call: TRBV27; j_call: TRBJ2-6; d_call: .; cdr3_nt: TGTGCCAGCAGATCAGGGGTTCCACGTAACGTCCTGACTTTC; cdr3_aa: CASRSGVPRNVLTF
clone_size: once; v_call: TRBV7-3; j_call: TRBJ2-1; d_call: .; cdr3_nt: TGTGCCAGCAGCTTAACTGGCCTAGCAATCAATGAGCAGTTCTTC; cdr3_aa: CASSLTGLAINEQFF
clone_size: .; v_call: TRBV7-9; j_call: TRBJ2-7; d_call: .; cdr3_nt: TGTGCCAGCAGCCAAGATCAGTACGAGCAGTACTTC; cdr3_aa: CASSQDQYEQYF
clone_size: .; v_call: TRBV19; j_call: TRBJ2-2; d_call: .; cdr3_nt: TGTGCCAGTAGTATAGGCTGGACGTCCGGGGAGCTGTTTTTT; cdr3_aa: CASSIGWTSGELFF
clone_size: once; v_call: TRBV28; j_call: TRBJ1-2; d_call: .; cdr3_nt: TGTGCCAGCAGTTTATTGACGGACTATGGCTACACCTTC; cdr3_aa: CASSLLTDYGYTF
clone_size: .; v_call: TRBV27; j_call: TRBJ2-1; d_call: .; cdr3_nt: TGTGCCAGCAAGGGCATTTACAGACACAATGAGCAGTTCTTC; cdr3_aa: CASKGIYRHNEQFF
clone_size: .; v_call: TRBV7-8; j_call: TRBJ2-1; d_call: .; cdr3_nt: TGTGCCAGCAGCTTAGATTTCCCGCTAAGCTCCTACAATGAGCAGTTCTTC; cdr3_aa: CASSLDFPLSSYNEQFF
clone_size: .; v_call: TRBV19; j_call: TRBJ2-7; d_call: .; cdr3_nt: TGTGCCAGTAGTATACTGTTGACACCCGGCGGGAACGAGCAGTACTTC; cdr3_aa: CASSILLTPGGNEQYF
clone_size: .; v_call: TRBV7-8; j_call: TRBJ2-1; d_call: .; cdr3_nt: TGTGCCAGCAGCTCCGCCGCAGGGGACTACAATGAGCAGTTCTTC; cdr3_aa: CASSSAAGDYNEQFF
clone_size: .; v_call: TRBV27; j_call: TRBJ2-7; d_call: TRBD2; cdr3_nt: TGTGCCAGCAGTTCCCTCGCGGGAGGGGGCGACTTCTACGAGCAGTACTTC; cdr3_aa: CASSSLAGGGDFYEQYF
clone_size: .; v_call: TRBV6-5; j_call: TRBJ2-2; d_call: .; cdr3_nt: TGTGCCAGCAGTTACGGACTTAACACCGGGGAGCTGTTTTTT; cdr3_aa: CASSYGLNTGELFF
clone_size: .; v_call: TRBV5-1; j_call: TRBJ2-1; d_call: TRBD2; cdr3_nt: TGCGCCAGCAGCTTGGGACTAGCGGCAGACTACAATGAGCAGTTCTTC; cdr3_aa: CASSLGLAADYNEQFF
clone_size: .; v_call: TRBV27; j_call: TRBJ1-2; d_call: TRBD1; cdr3_nt: TGTGCCAGCAGTCCACAGGGGGAGGGATATGGCTACACCTTC; cdr3_aa: CASSPQGEGYGYTF
clone_size: .; v_call: TRBV7-6; j_call: TRBJ1-5; d_call: TRBD1; cdr3_nt: TGTGCCAGCAGCCCCGGGACAGCCAATCAGCCCCAGCATTTT; cdr3_aa: CASSPGTANQPQHF
clone_size: once; v_call: TRBV7-6; j_call: TRBJ2-1; d_call: TRBD1; cdr3_nt: TGTGCCAGCAGCTTCGACAGGGGGGGACCAAACTCCTACAATGAGCAGTTCTTC; cdr3_aa: CASSFDRGGPNSYNEQFF
clone_size: .; v_call: TRBV19; j_call: TRBJ2-5; d_call: .; cdr3_nt: TGTGCCAGTAGTGCTGGGACTCGGGGGATGGAGACCCAGTACTTC; cdr3_aa: CASSAGTRGMETQYF
clone_size: .; v_call: TRBV7-9; j_call: TRBJ1-2; d_call: .; cdr3_nt: TGTGCCAGCAGCGGGCGGGCCGCGAACCACTATGGCTACACCTTC; cdr3_aa: CASSGRAANHYGYTF
clone_size: .; v_call: TRBV4-2; j_call: TRBJ2-5; d_call: .; cdr3_nt: TGTGCCAGCAGCCAGGATAACAGCCAAGAGACCCAGTACTTC; cdr3_aa: CASSQDNSQETQYF
clone_size: .; v_call: TRBV27; j_call: TRBJ2-7; d_call: .; cdr3_nt: TGTGCCAGCAGTGAGAGGGTCTCCTACGAGCAGTACTTC; cdr3_aa: CASSERVSYEQYF
clone_size: .; v_call: TRBV14; j_call: TRBJ1-2; d_call: .; cdr3_nt: TGTGCCAGCAGCCAAGGCGCTGGGACGGACTATGGCTACACCTTC; cdr3_aa: CASSQGAGTDYGYTF
clone_size: .; v_call: TRBV10-2; j_call: TRBJ2-7; d_call: .; cdr3_nt: TGCGCCAGCACCGAGACAGTAGGGCAGTACTTC; cdr3_aa: CASTETVGQYF
clone_size: .; v_call: TRBV7-9; j_call: TRBJ1-2; d_call: .; cdr3_nt: TGTGCCAGCAGCTTAGCGATGAGGATTCCTAACTATGGCTACACCTTC; cdr3_aa: CASSLAMRIPNYGYTF
clone_size: .; v_call: TRBV6-5; j_call: TRBJ1-3; d_call: .; cdr3_nt: TGTGCCAGCAGTTACACTTGGGAGAAAAATAGAAACACCATATATTTT; cdr3_aa: CASSYTWEKNRNTIYF
clone_size: .; v_call: TRBV5-6; j_call: TRBJ2-7; d_call: .; cdr3_nt: TGTGCCAGCAGCTTCGCAGGCTACGAGCAGTACTTC; cdr3_aa: CASSFAGYEQYF
clone_size: .; v_call: TRBV7-9; j_call: TRBJ1-2; d_call: TRBD1; cdr3_nt: TGTGCCGGCAGCCGCGGGACAGGGGCGAGCGACTATGGCTACACCTTC; cdr3_aa: CAGSRGTGASDYGYTF
clone_size: .; v_call: TRBV29-1; j_call: TRBJ2-7; d_call: .; cdr3_nt: TGCAGCGTCTTCAGGGGAAATGACTACGAGCAGTACTTC; cdr3_aa: CSVFRGNDYEQYF
clone_size: once; v_call: TRBV4-1; j_call: TRBJ2-3; d_call: .; cdr3_nt: TGCGCCAGCAGCCAAGGTTCTGGGATAGGAGATACGCAGTATTTT; cdr3_aa: CASSQGSGIGDTQYF
clone_size: .; v_call: TRBV5-5; j_call: TRBJ1-2; d_call: .; cdr3_nt: TGTGCCAGCAGCCCCCGTATGAGGGATGTGGACTATGGCTACACCTTC; cdr3_aa: CASSPRMRDVDYGYTF
clone_size: .; v_call: TRBV10-1; j_call: TRBJ2-1; d_call: .; cdr3_nt: TGCGCCAGCAGTCCCGGTGCCGACAATGAGCAGTTCTTC; cdr3_aa: CASSPGADNEQFF
clone_size: .; v_call: TRBV9; j_call: TRBJ2-2; d_call: .; cdr3_nt: TGTGCCAGCAGCGTAGAAGGGGCTAACACCGGGGAGCTGTTTTTT; cdr3_aa: CASSVEGANTGELFF
clone_size: .; v_call: TRBV9; j_call: TRBJ2-3; d_call: .; cdr3_nt: TGTGCCAGCAGCGATCCGTGGACAGATACGCAGTATTTT; cdr3_aa: CASSDPWTDTQYF
clone_size: .; v_call: TRBV5-1; j_call: TRBJ2-1; d_call: TRBD2; cdr3_nt: TGCGCCAGCAGCTTGGATAGCGGGAATGAGCAGTTCTTC; cdr3_aa: CASSLDSGNEQFF
clone_size: .; v_call: TRBV5-6; j_call: TRBJ2-7; d_call: .; cdr3_nt: TGTGCCAGCAGCTTGGCTACCGGGGGTCGCCACGAGCAGTACTTC; cdr3_aa: CASSLATGGRHEQYF
clone_size: .; v_call: TRBV9; j_call: TRBJ2-7; d_call: TRBD1; cdr3_nt: TGTGCCAGCAGCGTAGATTCGGGACAGGGGGCGATCTACGAGCAGTACTTC; cdr3_aa: CASSVDSGQGAIYEQYF